This T cell receptor beta chain was found in a study of cytomegalovirus exposure and HLA in healthy donors. V lost 2 bases to trimming and J lost 4 bases; unmatched junction nucleotides: 3. This CDR3 is 16 amino acids long. CDR1 SGDLS and CDR2 YYNGEE come from the germline V gene. Healthy bone marrow donors supplied every sample. This PCR relied on a set of 60 Vbeta primers and 13 Jbeta primers. The assay was immunoSEQ multiplex PCR, and TCRdb's table has in-frame clones only and misses some. In the table there are about 78,000 clones, 72% of which are singletons. The TCR originated in a woman aged 40 to 50 in good health and CMV-seropositive. The gene calls are TRBV9 and TRBJ2-5, with 15 bases identical to TRBD2. The sequencing sample was made of PBMCs. CDR3 coding DNA: TGTGCCAGCAGCGTGGGACTAGCGGGGGGCACAGAGACCCAGTACTTC. Residues: CASSVGLAGGTETQYF.